Presented here are 17 T cell receptor beta chains from one specimen sequenced in a study of blood T cells in healthy people across ages. A J-beta primer mix and a sample-barcoded 5' primer were used in a second PCR of about 7 to 11 cycles. TCRdb ran MiXCR on the 5' RACE reads and lists one entry per CDR3 protein. The sample lists 1.5 million to 2 million distinct CDR3 sequences; approximately 28% were seen once. The material sequenced was blood. Receptors originate from a woman between 25 and 40 years old in good health.

This clonotype was seen a handful of times. J is TRBJ2-1 and V is TRBV7-2; D ambiguous. The germline V gene has CDR1 SGHTA and CDR2 FQGNSA. Trimming stripped 2 bases from V and 9 bases from J, with 8 bases between. The CDR3 consists of 12 residues. Written as DNA, the CDR3 is TGTGCCAGCAGCTTAACGCGGCGTGAGCAGTTCTTC. It codes for CASSLTRREQFF.

This clonotype was seen repeatedly, ten times or more. The CDR3 bases are TGTGCCAGCAGCTTCCCGGGACAGGGCTACGAGCAGTACTTC. Encoded protein: CASSFPGQGYEQYF. J is TRBJ2-7 and V is TRBV7-9, with 9 bases that match TRBD1. Germline loops: CDR1 SEHNR, CDR2 FQNEAQ (reference sequence). Trimming cost V 3 bases and J 3 bases; bases outside gene matches: 3. The CDR3 totals 14 residues.

The chain uses TRBV7-2 and TRBJ1-2, with 9 nucleotides matching TRBD1. The CDR3 length is 15 residues. Trimming removed 2 bases from V and 8 bases from J; junction bases left unmatched: 9. Germline CDR1 SGHTA, CDR2 FQGNSA. Here the CDR3 DNA reads TGTGCCAGCAGCTTACCCAGGACAGGGGAATCCGGCTACACCTTC. Amino acids: CASSLPRTGESGYTF.

The rearrangement joins TRBV18 to TRBJ2-7, with a possible D match to TRBD2 (6 bases). The CDR3 is made up of 12 amino acids. Germline CDR1 KGHSH, CDR2 LQKENI. Trimming left V 3 bases short and J 7 bases short, with 10 bases between. CDR3 region: CASSPYGREQYF. CDR3 nucleotides: TGTGCCAGCTCACCCTATGGGAGGGAGCAGTACTTC.

The chain is built from TRBV7-3 and TRBJ2-3; 10 positions agree with TRBD2. CDR1 is SGHTA and CDR2 is FQGTGA in the germline V gene. V shed 8 bases, J shed 7 bases, and the junction held 12 bases outside the gene matches. The CDR3 contains 15 residues. The CDR3 sequence is CASQAGGVVTYTQYF. In DNA, the CDR3 is TGTGCCAGCCAAGCGGGGGGGGTGGTTACATATACGCAGTATTTT. Filled out from reference TRBV7-3 and TRBJ2-3, the complete variable domain reads GAGVSQTPSNKVTEKGKYVELRCDPISGHTALYWYRQSLGQGPEFLIYFQGTGAADDSGLPNDRFFAVRPEGSVSTLKIQRTERGDSAVYLCASQAGGVVTYTQYFGPGTRLTVL.

This clonotype turned up a few times. The J gene is TRBJ2-5, the V gene TRBV9, with 7 bases matching TRBD2. V dropped 3 bases and J dropped 5; count of bases not matched to a gene: 10. Germline CDR1 reads SGDLS; CDR2 reads YYNGEE. CDR3 length equals 15 residues. CDR3: CASSERGRSEETQYF. CDR3 in DNA: TGTGCCAGCAGCGAGCGGGGCAGATCCGAGGAGACCCAGTACTTC.

In this sample, this clonotype turned up a few times. The chain links TRBV2 to TRBJ2-5; the D gene could be TRBD1 or TRBD2 (5 bases each). From germline, CDR1 is SNHLY and CDR2 FYNNEI. CDR3 length: 13 amino acids. V lost 6 bases and J lost 11, with 19 bases in between. The CDR3 here is CASRGAGEGEQYF. As DNA, the CDR3 is TGTGCCAGCAGAGGCGCAGGCGAAGGGGAGCAGTACTTC.

Only one count was recorded for this clonotype. The V gene is TRBV28, the J gene TRBJ1-5; TRBD1 matches 7 bases. CDR1 and CDR2 from the germline V gene are MDHEN and SYDVKM. V lost 3 bases to trimming and J lost 1 base; unmatched junction nucleotides: 9. CDR3 length equals 17 residues. CDR3 loop: CASSFGAGGGSNQPQHF. CDR3 nucleotide sequence: TGTGCCAGCAGTTTTGGGGCAGGGGGTGGGAGCAATCAGCCCCAGCATTTT. The full variable domain, its missing parts supplied by reference TRBV28 and TRBJ1-5, is DVKVTQSSRYLVKRTGEKVFLECVQDMDHENMFWYRQDPGLGLRLIYFSYDVKMKEKGDIPEGYSVSREKKERFSLILESASTNQTSMYLCASSFGAGGGSNQPQHFGDGTRLSIL.

Concerning this clonotype: At one boundary the junction diverges from the germline segment, which might be a read error. This chain links TRBV27 with TRBJ1-2, with D hard to call. This CDR3 is 14 amino acids long. Germline-derived CDR1 and CDR2 are MNHEY and SMNVEV (reference sequence). This CDR3 reads CVSKNEGANYGYTF. In DNA form, the CDR3 reads TGTGTCAGCAAAAATGAGGGAGCTAACTATGGCTACACCTTC.

This clonotype was recorded a few times. The chain uses TRBV28 and TRBJ2-7; D is possibly TRBD1 or TRBD2 (5 bases each). The CDR3 consists of 15 residues. Per the germline V gene, CDR1 is MDHEN and CDR2 is SYDVKM. Trimming pared 4 bases from V and 3 bases from J, leaving 16 bases between. The CDR3 is CASSSGPVLFYEQYF. DNA of the CDR3: TGTGCCAGCAGTTCGGGACCCGTGTTGTTCTACGAGCAGTACTTC.

This clonotype was counted only a few times. The genes are TRBV20-1 and TRBJ2-5; 9 bases are a match to TRBD1. Unmatched junction bases numbered 10, after V lost 4 bases and J lost 4 bases. The CDR3 extends over 15 amino acids. Germline loops: CDR1 DFQATT, CDR2 SNEGSKA (reference sequence). DNA of the CDR3: TGCAGTGCTAACCCTCCGGGACAGGGAGGAGAGACCCAGTACTTC. As protein: CSANPPGQGGETQYF.

Only a few counts were recorded for this clonotype. The chain recombines TRBV4-3 with TRBJ2-1, with 7 bases matching TRBD1. Per the germline V gene, CDR1 is LGHNA and CDR2 is YSLEER. Trimming at V came to 6 bases and at J to 0 bases, leaving 11 bases not matched to a gene. This CDR3 is 17 amino acids long. CDR3 sequence (DNA): TGCGCCAGCAGTCAGGGAGTGACAGGGAGCTCCTACAATGAGCAGTTCTTC. This gives the protein CASSQGVTGSSYNEQFF.

The rearrangement uses TRBV27 and TRBJ1-1, with D uncertain. The CDR3 is 13 residues long. Trimming stripped 7 bases from V and 3 bases from J, with 12 bases between. Per germline, CDR1 MNHEY and CDR2 SMNVEV (reference sequence). CDR3 bases: TGTGCCAGCACCGGCATAGAGGACACTGAAGCTTTCTTT. This gives the protein CASTGIEDTEAFF.

CDR3 residues: CATLQDRAYEQYF. CDR3 coding DNA: TGTGCCACCCTCCAAGACAGGGCCTACGAGCAGTACTTC. V usage is TRBV6-2 or TRBV6-3 and J usage is TRBJ2-7; 7 nucleotides match TRBD1. CDR3 size: 13 residues. V lost 10 bases, J lost 2 bases, and 8 bases stayed unmatched. Germline values: CDR1 MNHEY, CDR2 SVGEGT.

This clonotype was counted a few times. This chain joins TRBV6-5 and TRBJ2-5; D unresolved. Per germline, CDR1 MNHEY and CDR2 SVGAGI. V dropped 6 bases and J dropped 4 bases, with 15 bases sitting between them. The CDR3 sequence is 14 residues long. The CDR3 DNA follows: TGTGCCAGCAGAGCCCTCTTACTCGGAGAGACCCAGTACTTC. Its translation: CASRALLLGETQYF.

This clonotype occurred many times. The rearrangement joins TRBV9 to TRBJ2-1; 10 bases are shared with TRBD2. The CDR3 loop spans 15 amino acids. The V and J ends lost 0 bases and 3 bases, in that order; junction bases with no gene match: 0. Germline V gives CDR1 SGDLS, CDR2 YYNGEE. The CDR3 loop is CASSVASGGYNEQFF. DNA of the CDR3: TGTGCCAGCAGCGTAGCTAGCGGGGGCTACAATGAGCAGTTCTTC. Full variable domain (remainder filled in from reference TRBV9 and TRBJ2-1): DSGVTQTPKHLITATGQRVTLRCSPRSGDLSVYWYQQSLDQGLQFLIQYYNGEERAKGNILERFSAQQFPDLHSELNLSSLELGDSALYFCASSVASGGYNEQFFGPGTRLTVL.

CDR3: CASSLTASGYNEQFF. CDR3 nucleotides: TGTGCCAGCAGTTTGACAGCGAGTGGCTACAATGAGCAGTTCTTC. The chain links TRBV6-5 to TRBJ2-1; D possibly corresponds to TRBD1 (5 bases). The CDR3 contains 15 residues. V lost 4 bases, J lost 3 bases, and 13 bases lay in between. CDR1 is MNHEY and CDR2 is SVGAGI in the germline V gene.